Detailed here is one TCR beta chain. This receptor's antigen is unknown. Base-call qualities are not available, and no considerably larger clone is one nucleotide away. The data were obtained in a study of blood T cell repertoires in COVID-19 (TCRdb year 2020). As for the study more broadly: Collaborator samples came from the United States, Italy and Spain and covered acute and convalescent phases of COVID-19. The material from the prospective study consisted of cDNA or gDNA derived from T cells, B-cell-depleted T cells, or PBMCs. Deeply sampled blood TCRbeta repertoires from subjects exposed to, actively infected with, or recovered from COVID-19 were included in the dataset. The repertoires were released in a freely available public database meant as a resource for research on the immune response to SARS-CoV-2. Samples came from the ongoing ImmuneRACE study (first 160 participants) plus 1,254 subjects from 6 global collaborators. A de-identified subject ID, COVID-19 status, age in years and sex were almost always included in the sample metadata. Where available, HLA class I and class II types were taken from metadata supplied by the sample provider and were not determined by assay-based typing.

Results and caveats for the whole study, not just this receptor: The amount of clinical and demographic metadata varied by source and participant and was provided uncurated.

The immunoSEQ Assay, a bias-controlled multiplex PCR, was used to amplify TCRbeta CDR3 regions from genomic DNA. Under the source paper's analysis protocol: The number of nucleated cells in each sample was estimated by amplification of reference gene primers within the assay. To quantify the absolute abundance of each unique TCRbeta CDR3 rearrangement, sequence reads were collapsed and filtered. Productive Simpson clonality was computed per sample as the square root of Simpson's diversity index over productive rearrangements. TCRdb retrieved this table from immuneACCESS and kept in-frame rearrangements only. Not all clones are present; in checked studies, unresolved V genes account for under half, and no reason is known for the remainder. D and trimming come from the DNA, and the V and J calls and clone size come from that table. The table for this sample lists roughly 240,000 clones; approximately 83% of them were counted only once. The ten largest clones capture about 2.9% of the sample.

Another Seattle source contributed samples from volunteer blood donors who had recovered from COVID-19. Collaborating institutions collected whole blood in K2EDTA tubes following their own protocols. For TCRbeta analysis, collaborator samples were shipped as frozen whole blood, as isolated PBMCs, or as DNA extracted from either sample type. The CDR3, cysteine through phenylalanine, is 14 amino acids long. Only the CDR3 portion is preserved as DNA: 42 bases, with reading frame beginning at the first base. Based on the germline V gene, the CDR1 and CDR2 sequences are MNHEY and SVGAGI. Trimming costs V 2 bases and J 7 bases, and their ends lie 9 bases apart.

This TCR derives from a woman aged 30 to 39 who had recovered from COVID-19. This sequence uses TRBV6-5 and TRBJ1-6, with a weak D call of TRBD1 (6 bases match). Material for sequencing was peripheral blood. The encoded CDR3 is CASSYGTKNSPLHF. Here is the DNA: TGTGCCAGCAGTTACGGGACAAAAAATTCACCCCTCCACTTT.